The entry below describes one TCR beta chain. Its antigen is currently not known. No base qualities exist here, and no much larger clone lies one base off it. To prepare the library, the immunoSEQ multiplex PCR assay was applied. For the multiplex PCR, a mixture combining 60 forward primers for TCR Vbeta segments and 13 reverse primers for TCR Jbeta segments was used. A multiplex PCR assay on genomic DNA amplified the CDR3 region of rearranged TCR beta genes. On the Illumina HiSeq System, the amplified TCR beta libraries were sequenced as 87-base-pair reads. The paper's processing steps were these. Across the roughly 700 repertoires, a later analysis counted around 80 million unique TCR beta chains, approximately 10 million of which were shared by at least two donors. A nearest-neighbor algorithm error-corrected the raw reads and collapsed the reads into unique sequences, merging closely related sequences to remove PCR and sequencing errors. V, D and J gene segments were assigned by aligning CDR3 sequences to IMGT reference sequences. For a sequence to be retained, a match of at least six nucleotides was required to both a V gene segment and a J gene segment. A rearrangement counted as productive if the CDR3 had no stop codons and remained in frame with V and J, and every other rearrangement counted as non-productive. CDR3 was defined by IMGT convention, running from the second conserved V-encoded cysteine to the conserved J-encoded phenylalanine. The earlier analysis of 500 to 600 of the donors excluded sequences that lacked an unambiguous match to a single V gene segment. In an earlier analysis of 450 to 700 of the donors, V segments were called functional above 56.7% productive rearrangements and were called segregating when the between-donor standard deviation exceeded 5%. A statistical classification framework was developed to diagnose cytomegalovirus status using the catalog of TCR beta chain sequences. In a later analysis, V and J genes were assigned by comparing TCR nucleotide sequences against IMGT/GENE-DB human TR gene sequences. Using the TCRdist pipeline, a later analysis assigned CDR3 sequences along with most-parsimonious VDJ recombination scenarios. In a later analysis, every TCR beta chain was defined by the combination of its CDR3 amino acid sequence and its V-gene family, and reads without a unique V-gene family were dropped. As a way to deal with suspected cross-contamination and a sequencing artifact, a later analysis dropped under 600 nucleotide sequences that were highly shared and had low generation probability. For each public chain, a later analysis derived a clonal expansion index from normalized ranks of inferred template counts within each repertoire. A later analysis computed generation probabilities with a VDJ recombination model fitted to out-of-frame rearrangements, and checked the results against IGoR. Hypergeometric tests were used in a later analysis to score TCR-TCR, TCR-HLA and TCR-CMV co-occurrence, with a repertoire-size bias correction applied to the TCR pairs. False discovery rates were estimated in a later analysis by permuting HLA or CMV assignments 20 times. In a later analysis, co-occurring TCRs were grouped using DBSCAN, and TCRdist sequence similarity was added for clustering within HLA-allele-positive subsets. Co-occurrence clustering excluded repertoires with fewer than 30,000 or more than 120,000 public chains, plus five with anomalous nucleotide sharing. This immuneACCESS table, as held by TCRdb, lists in-frame sequences with V and J called but not all clones. Of the missing ones, under half trace to an unresolved V gene in checked studies; the others have no known cause. Clone size and the V and J calls come from that table; the DNA yielded D and trimming. The sample table holds roughly 150,000 clones, of which around 79% were seen once. The ten largest account for 4.5% to 6% of the sample.

The data are from a study of cytomegalovirus exposure and HLA in healthy donors (dated by TCRdb to about 2017). Looking at the study overall: An earlier analysis of approximately 640 of the donors reported 250 to 350 Gb of sequence data and more than 90 million unique TCR beta sequences from 150 million to 200 million T cells. Around 330 gigabases of sequencing data and around 80 million unique TCR sequences made up an early release that covered approximately 700 HLA-typed donors. Of the approximately 400 genotyped donors, more than 75% were placed in the genetic ancestry cluster associated with self-reported Caucasian donors. The study aimed to test whether cataloging public T cell receptors could reveal signatures of past pathogen exposure. The study used immunosequencing to profile the T cell repertoires of several hundred subjects and linked those repertoires to cytomegalovirus serostatus. Along with the roughly 670-subject first cohort, a separate validation cohort of over a hundred different subjects was used. The study combined high-throughput TCR immunosequencing, statistical association of individual TCRs with disease status, and machine learning to predict cytomegalovirus infection status. A later analysis re-examined previously published TCR beta repertoires from around 670 donors and added high-resolution HLA genotyping to investigate patterns of TCR occurrence. The later analysis used no new phenotypic data to find candidate immune exposures, relying instead on TCR beta sequences and their occurrence across donors. In an earlier analysis of more than 550 of the donors, high-throughput TCR beta sequencing was used to judge whether each TCR beta V gene segment behaved as functional or pseudogenic. Donor age, sex, ethnicity and CMV serostatus were compiled together with the repertoire data. Genome-wide SNP genotypes for about three fifths of the roughly 670 donors were used in a later genetic analysis, which treated that subset as a discovery cohort. All discovery cohort repertoires had been generated using a single sequencing platform. Class I and class II HLA loci were covered by the typing at four-digit resolution. Typing coverage differed by locus: A, B, C, DRB1 and DQB1 were typed in about 629-640 donors, DQA1 in about 550, DPA1 in 600 to 610, and DPB1 in approximately 450. A handful of DR-DQ haplotypes were handled as single units for association and clustering because linkage in the cohort was strong. Across some 400 genotyped donors of the cohort, an average of approximately 240,000 unique TCR beta nucleotide sequences per donor were sequenced, and approximately 19% of those sequences were non-productive. The investigation overall reported the following: For the cohort, immune exposure information was limited to CMV serostatus. A further reported finding was that TCR beta sequences accurately predicted the HLA-A and HLA-B alleles for most subjects in the first cohort. Linkage disequilibrium might explain the correlated functional status among segregating V segments, but an unknown experimental factor could not be excluded. A later analysis associated about 17,000 TCR beta sequences with specific HLA alleles at a false discovery rate of 0.05. This cohort had only TCR beta chains sequenced, and the lack of alpha or paired-chain data limited which features could be detected. When HLA alleles, especially DR and DQ, strongly co-occurred, attributing TCR associations to individual alleles was difficult. According to a later analysis, TCR association rates differed among HLA loci, with DRB1 alleles showing the most associated TCRs and HLA-C alleles showing the fewest. The classifier was reported to diagnose cytomegalovirus status with high specificity and sensitivity in both the original cohort and the validation cohort. Compared with equally common non-associated chains, HLA-associated TCR beta chains in a later analysis were more clonally expanded and had lower generation probabilities. In the study, approximately 160 TCR beta chains were listed as associated with cytomegalovirus. In vitro tests confirmed that three of the cytomegalovirus-associated TCR beta chains recognize cytomegalovirus antigens. Because some donors lacked HLA typing at each locus, the association tests relied only on the typed subset. In a later analysis, several top co-occurrence clusters were reported to appear linked to parvovirus B19, influenza, CMV and Epstein-Barr virus. The presence/absence analyses assumed that sequencing depth was roughly uniform across donors, and that assumption may not be true. According to a later analysis, most CMV-associated TCR beta chains appeared to be HLA-restricted, and the HLA associations seemed to be driven largely by CMV exposure. Because counts were too low, about 15 rarely observed V segments, including chromosome 9 orphons, were left out of the earlier analysis of a few hundred of the donors. A cluster of highly shared sequence variants was judged likely to be a technical artifact of the sequencing pipeline. In a later genetic analysis, fewer N-insertions in productive TCRs were reported among donors in an Asian-associated ancestry cluster than the roughly 700-donor mean. In an earlier analysis of more than 500 of the donors, most TCR beta V segments appeared in productive rearrangements about 87% or about 30% of the time, broadly matching IMGT annotations. A later genetic analysis associated a missense DCLRE1C variant with V-gene and J-gene trimming of TCR beta chains, and an independent cohort replicated the association. It was suggested by the authors that the approach could potentially be generalized to other disease states and immunological phenotypes. Most TCR sequences were observed very rarely across donors, whereas some public TCRs were present in many individuals.

The cohort consisted of 666 healthy bone marrow donors. At the time of sampling, all cohort members were nominally healthy, though unrecorded immune exposures were likely present. The donor tested CMV seropositive, placing the donor among the 250 to 300 seropositive members of the cohort. Every donor gave a peripheral blood sample, and the peripheral blood mononuclear cells from that sample were used for TCR beta sequencing. The Qiagen DNeasy Blood Extraction Kit was used to extract genomic DNA from the blood cell samples. This TCR came from a young man in good health and CMV-seropositive. Material: PBMCs.

The CDR3 has the sequence CASSGQGRDQPQHF. The DNA is as follows: TGTGCCAGCAGCGGCCAGGGGCGAGATCAGCCCCAGCATTTT. The rearrangement combines TRBV9 with TRBJ1-5, and TRBD1 may be the D gene, going by 6 matching bases. The cysteine opens and the phenylalanine closes a CDR3 of 14 amino acids. Only the CDR3 part of the read is kept: 42 bases, read in frame from the first base. The germline V gene yields SGDLS for CDR1 and YYNGEE for CDR2. Trimming takes 3 bases from V and 5 bases from J, and the germline ends sit 12 bases apart.